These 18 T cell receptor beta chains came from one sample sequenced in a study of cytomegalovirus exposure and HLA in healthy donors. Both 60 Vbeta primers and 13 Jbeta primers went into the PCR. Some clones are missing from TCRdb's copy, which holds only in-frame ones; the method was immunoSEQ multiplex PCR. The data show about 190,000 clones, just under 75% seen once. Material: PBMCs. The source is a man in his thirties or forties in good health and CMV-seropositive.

The CDR3 protein is CASSLGAGNTIYF. The CDR3 DNA is TGTGCCAGCAGCTTGGGAGCCGGAAACACCATATATTTT. The rearrangement uses TRBV5-6 and TRBJ1-3; D remains ambiguous. The CDR3 loop spans 13 amino acids. Per germline, CDR1 SGHDT and CDR2 YYEEEE. Trimming took 0 bases from V and 4 from J, leaving 5 bases between them.

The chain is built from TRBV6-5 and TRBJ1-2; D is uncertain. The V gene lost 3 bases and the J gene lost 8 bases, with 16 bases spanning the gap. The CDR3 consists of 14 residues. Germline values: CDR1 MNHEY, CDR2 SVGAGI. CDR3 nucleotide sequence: TGTGCCAGCAGTTATGGAGCTCACCCAGACGGCTACACCTTC. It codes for CASSYGAHPDGYTF.

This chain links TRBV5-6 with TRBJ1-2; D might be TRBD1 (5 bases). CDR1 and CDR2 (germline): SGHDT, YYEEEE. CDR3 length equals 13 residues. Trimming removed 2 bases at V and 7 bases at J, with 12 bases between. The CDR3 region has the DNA TGTGCCAGCAGCTTCTCGGGGGAGGGTGGCTACACCTTC. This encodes CASSFSGEGGYTF.

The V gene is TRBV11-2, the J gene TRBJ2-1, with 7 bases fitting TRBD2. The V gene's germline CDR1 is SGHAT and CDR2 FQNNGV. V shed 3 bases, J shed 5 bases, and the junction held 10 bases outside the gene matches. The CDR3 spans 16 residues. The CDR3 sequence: CASSLRAGMRNNEQFF. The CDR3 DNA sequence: TGTGCCAGCAGCTTGAGAGCGGGAATGAGAAACAATGAGCAGTTCTTC.

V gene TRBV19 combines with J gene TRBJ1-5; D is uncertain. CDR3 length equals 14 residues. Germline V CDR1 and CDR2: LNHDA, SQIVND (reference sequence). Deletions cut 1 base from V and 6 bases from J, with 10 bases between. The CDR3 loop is CASSIGWEVQPQHF. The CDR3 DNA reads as TGTGCCAGTAGTATAGGATGGGAGGTTCAGCCCCAGCATTTT.

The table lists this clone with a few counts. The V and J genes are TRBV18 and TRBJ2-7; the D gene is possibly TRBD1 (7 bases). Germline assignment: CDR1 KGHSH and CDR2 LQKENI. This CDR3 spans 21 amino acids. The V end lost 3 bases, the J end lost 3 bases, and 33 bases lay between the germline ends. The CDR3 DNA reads TGTGCCAGCTCACCGCGACCAGGGACAGAAAAAAGGAGGGTCCTTATCTACGAGCAGTACTTC. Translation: CASSPRPGTEKRRVLIYEQYF.

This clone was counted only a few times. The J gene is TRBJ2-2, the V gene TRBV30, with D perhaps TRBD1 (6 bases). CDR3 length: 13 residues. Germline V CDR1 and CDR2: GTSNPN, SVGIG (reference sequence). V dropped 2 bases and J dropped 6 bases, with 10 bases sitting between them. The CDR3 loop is CAWSSTGPGELFF. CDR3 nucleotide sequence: TGTGCCTGGAGTTCCACAGGGCCCGGGGAGCTGTTTTTT.

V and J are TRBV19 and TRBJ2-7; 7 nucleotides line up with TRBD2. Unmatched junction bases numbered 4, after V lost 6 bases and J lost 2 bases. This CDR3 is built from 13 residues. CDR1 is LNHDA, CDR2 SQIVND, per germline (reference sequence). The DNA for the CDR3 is TGTGCCAGTAGGGGGAGGGCCCCCTACGAGCAGTACTTC. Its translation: CASRGRAPYEQYF.

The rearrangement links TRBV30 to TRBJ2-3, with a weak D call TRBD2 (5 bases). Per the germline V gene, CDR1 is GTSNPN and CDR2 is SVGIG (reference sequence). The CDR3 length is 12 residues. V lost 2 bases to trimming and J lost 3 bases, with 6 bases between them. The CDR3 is CAWSSGTDTQYF. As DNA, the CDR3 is TGTGCCTGGAGTTCGGGGACAGATACGCAGTATTTT.

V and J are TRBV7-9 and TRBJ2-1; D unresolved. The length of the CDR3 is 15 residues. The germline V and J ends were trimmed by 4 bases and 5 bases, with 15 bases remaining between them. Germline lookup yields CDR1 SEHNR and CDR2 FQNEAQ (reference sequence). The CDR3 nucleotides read TGTGCCAGCAGCTCCCACCGGGTGTTTGACAATGAGCAGTTCTTC. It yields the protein CASSSHRVFDNEQFF.

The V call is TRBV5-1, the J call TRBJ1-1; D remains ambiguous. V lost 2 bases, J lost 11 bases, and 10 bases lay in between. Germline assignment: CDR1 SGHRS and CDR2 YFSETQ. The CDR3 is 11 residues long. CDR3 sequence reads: CASSFGYSAFF. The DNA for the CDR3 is TGCGCCAGCAGCTTCGGGTATTCTGCTTTCTTT.

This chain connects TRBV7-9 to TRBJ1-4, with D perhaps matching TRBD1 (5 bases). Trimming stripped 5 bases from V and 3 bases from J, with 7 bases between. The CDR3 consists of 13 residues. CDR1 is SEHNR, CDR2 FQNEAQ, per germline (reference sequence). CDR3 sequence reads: CASSRQSNEKLFF. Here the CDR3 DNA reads TGTGCCAGCAGCCGACAGTCTAATGAAAAACTGTTTTTT.

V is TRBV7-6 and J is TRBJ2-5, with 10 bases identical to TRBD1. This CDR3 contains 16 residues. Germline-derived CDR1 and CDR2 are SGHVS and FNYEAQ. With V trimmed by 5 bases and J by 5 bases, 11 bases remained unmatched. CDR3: CASSHPRTGGSETQYF. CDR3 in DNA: TGTGCCAGCAGCCACCCCCGGACAGGGGGAAGTGAGACCCAGTACTTC.

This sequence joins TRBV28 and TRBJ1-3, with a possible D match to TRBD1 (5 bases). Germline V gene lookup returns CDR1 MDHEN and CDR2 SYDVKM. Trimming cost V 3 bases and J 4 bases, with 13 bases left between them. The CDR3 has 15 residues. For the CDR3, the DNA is TGTGCCAGCAGTTTTGGTGCAGGGTTAGGAAACACCATATATTTT. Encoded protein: CASSFGAGLGNTIYF.

CDR3 amino acids: CATSTGSRGAAEAFF. As DNA, the CDR3 is TGTGCCACCAGCACCGGAAGCCGGGGGGCAGCTGAAGCTTTCTTT. The chain couples TRBV15 to TRBJ1-1; a possible D gene is TRBD1 (6 bases). V lost 4 bases to trimming and J lost 6 bases, with 18 bases between them. From germline, CDR1 is LNHNV and CDR2 YYDKDF (reference sequence). The CDR3 runs to 15 residues.

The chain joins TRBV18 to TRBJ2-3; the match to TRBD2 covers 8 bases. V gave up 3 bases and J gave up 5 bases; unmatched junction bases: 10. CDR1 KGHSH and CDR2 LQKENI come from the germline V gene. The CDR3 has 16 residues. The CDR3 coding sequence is TGTGCCAGCTCACCGCCCCAGAGCGGGAGTCTAGATACGCAGTATTTT. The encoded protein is CASSPPQSGSLDTQYF.

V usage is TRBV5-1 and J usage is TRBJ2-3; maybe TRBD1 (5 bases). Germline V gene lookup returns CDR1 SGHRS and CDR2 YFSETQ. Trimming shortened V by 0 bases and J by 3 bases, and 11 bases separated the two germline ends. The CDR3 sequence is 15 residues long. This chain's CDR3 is CASSLEGVRTDTQYF. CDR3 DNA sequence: TGCGCCAGCAGCTTGGAAGGGGTTAGGACAGATACGCAGTATTTT.

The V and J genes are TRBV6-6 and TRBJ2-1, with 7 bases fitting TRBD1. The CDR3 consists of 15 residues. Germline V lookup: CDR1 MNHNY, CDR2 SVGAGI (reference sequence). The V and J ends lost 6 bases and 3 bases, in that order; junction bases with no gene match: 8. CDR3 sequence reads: CASSLNRGVYNEQFF. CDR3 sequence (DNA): TGTGCCAGCAGCTTAAACAGGGGCGTCTACAATGAGCAGTTCTTC.